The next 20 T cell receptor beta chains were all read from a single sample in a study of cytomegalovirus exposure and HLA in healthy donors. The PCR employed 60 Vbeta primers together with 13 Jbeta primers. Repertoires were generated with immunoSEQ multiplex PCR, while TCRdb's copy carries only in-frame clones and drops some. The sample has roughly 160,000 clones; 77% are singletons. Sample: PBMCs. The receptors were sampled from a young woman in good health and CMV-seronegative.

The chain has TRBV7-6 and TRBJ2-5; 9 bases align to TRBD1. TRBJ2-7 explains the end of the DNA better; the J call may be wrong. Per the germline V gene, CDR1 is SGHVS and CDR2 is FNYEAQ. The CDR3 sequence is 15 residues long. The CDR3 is CASSLNRGQGSEQYF. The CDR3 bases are TGTGCCAGCAGCCTTAACCGGGGACAGGGTAGCGAGCAGTACTTC.

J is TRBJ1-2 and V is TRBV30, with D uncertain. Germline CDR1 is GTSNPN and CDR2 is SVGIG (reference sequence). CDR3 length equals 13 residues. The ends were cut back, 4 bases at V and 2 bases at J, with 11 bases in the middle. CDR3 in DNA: TGTGCCTGGACTCCCGGTCTCAACTATGGCTACACCTTC. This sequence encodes CAWTPGLNYGYTF.

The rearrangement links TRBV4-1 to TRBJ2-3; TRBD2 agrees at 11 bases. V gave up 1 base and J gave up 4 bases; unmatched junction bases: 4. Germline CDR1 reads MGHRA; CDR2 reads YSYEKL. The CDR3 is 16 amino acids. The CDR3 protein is CASSQAASGGSDTQYF. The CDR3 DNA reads TGCGCCAGCAGCCAAGCGGCTAGCGGGGGGTCAGATACGCAGTATTTT.

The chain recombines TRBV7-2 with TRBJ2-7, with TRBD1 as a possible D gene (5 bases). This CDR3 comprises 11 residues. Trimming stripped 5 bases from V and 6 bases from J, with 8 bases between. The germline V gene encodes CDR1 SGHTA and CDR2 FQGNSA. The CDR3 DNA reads TGTGCCAGCAGCCTAACAGGCGAGCAGTACTTC. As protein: CASSLTGEQYF.

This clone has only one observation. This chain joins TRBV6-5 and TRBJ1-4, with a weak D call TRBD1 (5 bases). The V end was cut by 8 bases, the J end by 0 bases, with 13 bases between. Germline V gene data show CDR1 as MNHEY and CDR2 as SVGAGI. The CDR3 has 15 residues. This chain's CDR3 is CASGSRGATNEKLFF. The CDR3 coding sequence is TGTGCCAGCGGTTCGCGGGGGGCAACTAATGAAAAACTGTTTTTT.

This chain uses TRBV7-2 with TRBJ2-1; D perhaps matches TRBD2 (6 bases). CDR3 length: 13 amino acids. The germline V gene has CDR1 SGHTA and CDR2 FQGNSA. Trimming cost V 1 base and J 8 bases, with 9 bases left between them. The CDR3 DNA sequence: TGTGCCAGCAGCTTAGGACTAGGGGATGAGCAGTTCTTC. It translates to CASSLGLGDEQFF.

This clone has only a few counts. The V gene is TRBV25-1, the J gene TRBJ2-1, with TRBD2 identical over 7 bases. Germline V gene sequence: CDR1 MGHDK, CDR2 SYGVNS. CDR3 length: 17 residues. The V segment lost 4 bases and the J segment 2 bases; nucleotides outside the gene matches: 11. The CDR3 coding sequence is TGTGCCAGCAGTGCCTCACTTGGGGGGGGGACCTACAATGAGCAGTTCTTC. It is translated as CASSASLGGGTYNEQFF. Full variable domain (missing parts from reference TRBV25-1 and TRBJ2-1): EADIYQTPRYLVIGTGKKITLECSQTMGHDKMYWYQQDPGMELHLIHYSYGVNSTEKGDLSSESTVSRIRTEHFPLTLESARPSHTSQYLCASSASLGGGTYNEQFFGPGTRLTVL.

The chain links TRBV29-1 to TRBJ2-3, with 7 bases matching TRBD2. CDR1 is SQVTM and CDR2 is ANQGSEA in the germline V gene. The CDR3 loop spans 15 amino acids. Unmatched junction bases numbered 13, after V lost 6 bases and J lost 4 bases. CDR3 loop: CSVRGLPLSPDTQYF. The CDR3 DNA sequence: TGCAGCGTGAGGGGACTACCGCTTTCACCAGATACGCAGTATTTT.

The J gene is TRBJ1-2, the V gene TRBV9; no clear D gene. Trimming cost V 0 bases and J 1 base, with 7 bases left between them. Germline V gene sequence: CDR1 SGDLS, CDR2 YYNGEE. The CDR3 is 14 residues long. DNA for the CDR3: TGTGCCAGCAGCGTAGATTACAATAACTATGGCTACACCTTC. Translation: CASSVDYNNYGYTF.

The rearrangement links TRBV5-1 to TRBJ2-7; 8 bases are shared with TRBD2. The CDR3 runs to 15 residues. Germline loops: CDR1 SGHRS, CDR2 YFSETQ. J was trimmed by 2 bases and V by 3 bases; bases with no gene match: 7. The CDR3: CASSSLTGGAYEQYF. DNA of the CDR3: TGCGCCAGCAGCTCCCTTACCGGGGGGGCCTACGAGCAGTACTTC.

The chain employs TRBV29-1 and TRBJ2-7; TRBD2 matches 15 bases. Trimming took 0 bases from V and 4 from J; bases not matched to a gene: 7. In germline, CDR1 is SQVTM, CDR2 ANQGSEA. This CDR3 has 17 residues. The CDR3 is CSVEEQGLAGGGYEQYF. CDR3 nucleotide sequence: TGCAGCGTTGAAGAGCAGGGACTAGCGGGGGGCGGGTACGAGCAGTACTTC.

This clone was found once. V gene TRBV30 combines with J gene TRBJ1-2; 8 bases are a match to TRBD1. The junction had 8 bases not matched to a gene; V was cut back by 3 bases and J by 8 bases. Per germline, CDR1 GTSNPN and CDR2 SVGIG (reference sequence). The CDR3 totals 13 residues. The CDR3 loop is CAWSPADRAGYTF. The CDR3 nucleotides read TGTGCCTGGAGCCCCGCGGACAGGGCGGGCTACACCTTC.

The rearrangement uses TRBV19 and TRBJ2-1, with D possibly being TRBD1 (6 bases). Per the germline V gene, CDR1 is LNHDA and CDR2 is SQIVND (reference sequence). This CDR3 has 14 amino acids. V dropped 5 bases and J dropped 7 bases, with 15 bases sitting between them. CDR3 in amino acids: CASSETGTRNEQFF. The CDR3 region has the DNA TGTGCCAGTAGTGAAACCGGGACAAGAAATGAGCAGTTCTTC.

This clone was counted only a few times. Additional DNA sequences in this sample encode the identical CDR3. CDR3 DNA: TGTGCCAGCAGTTTCCTGAGCGGCACAGATACGCAGTATTTT. Encoded protein: CASSFLSGTDTQYF. The chain links TRBV28 to TRBJ2-3; unclear D gene. Germline assignment: CDR1 MDHEN and CDR2 SYDVKM. Trimming cost V 3 bases and J 1 base, with 8 bases left between them. The CDR3 totals 14 residues.

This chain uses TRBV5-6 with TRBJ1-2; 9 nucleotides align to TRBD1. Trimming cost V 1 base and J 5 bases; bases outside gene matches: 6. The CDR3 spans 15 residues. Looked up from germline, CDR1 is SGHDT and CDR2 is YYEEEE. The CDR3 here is CASSLSGQGLYGYTF. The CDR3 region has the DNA TGTGCCAGCAGCTTGTCGGGACAGGGTTTGTATGGCTACACCTTC. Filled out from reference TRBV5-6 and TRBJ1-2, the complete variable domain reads DAGVTQSPTHLIKTRGQQVTLRCSPKSGHDTVSWYQQALGQGPQFIFQYYEEEERQRGNFPDRFSGHQFPNYSSELNVNALLLGDSALYLCASSLSGQGLYGYTFGSGTRLTVV.

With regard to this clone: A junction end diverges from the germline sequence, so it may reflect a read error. CDR3 residues: CASSSNGNRF. CDR3 in DNA: TGTGCCAGCAGTTCTAACGGGAACCGATTC. The rearrangement uses TRBV6-1 and TRBJ1-2; no clear D. Germline CDR1 MNHNS, CDR2 SASEGT. There are 10 residues in the CDR3.

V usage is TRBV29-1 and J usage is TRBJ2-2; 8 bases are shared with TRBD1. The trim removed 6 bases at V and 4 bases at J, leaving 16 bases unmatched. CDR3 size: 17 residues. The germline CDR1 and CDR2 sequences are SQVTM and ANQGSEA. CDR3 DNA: TGCAGCGTGGCAGGGGGCTCTCGACTAGGAACCACCGGGGAGCTGTTTTTT. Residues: CSVAGGSRLGTTGELFF.

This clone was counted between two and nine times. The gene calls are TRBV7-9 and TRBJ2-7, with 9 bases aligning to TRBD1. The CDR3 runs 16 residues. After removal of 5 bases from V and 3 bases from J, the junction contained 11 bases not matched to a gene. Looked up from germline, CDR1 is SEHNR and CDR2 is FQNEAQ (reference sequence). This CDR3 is CASSRTLRDRDYEQYF. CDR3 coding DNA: TGTGCCAGCAGCCGGACCCTCCGGGACAGGGACTACGAGCAGTACTTC.

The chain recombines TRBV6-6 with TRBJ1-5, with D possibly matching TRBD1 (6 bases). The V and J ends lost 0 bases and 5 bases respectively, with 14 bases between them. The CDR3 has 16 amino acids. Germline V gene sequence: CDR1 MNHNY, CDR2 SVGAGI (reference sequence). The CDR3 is CASSYSGGGADQPQHF. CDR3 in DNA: TGTGCCAGCAGTTACTCTGGGGGGGGCGCAGATCAGCCCCAGCATTTT.

CDR3 protein: CASSQGLTGFQETQYF. Here the CDR3 DNA reads TGCGCCAGCAGCCAAGGCCTTACAGGGTTCCAAGAGACCCAGTACTTC. The genes are TRBV4-1 and TRBJ2-5; possibly TRBD1 for D (6 bases). Germline CDR1 reads MGHRA; CDR2 reads YSYEKL. The CDR3 loop spans 16 amino acids. With 1 base removed from V and 1 base from J, the gap between germline ends came to 13 bases.